This TCR beta chain is from a study of Ad26.COV2.S vaccination and SARS-CoV-2 variants. Across the study: Of the COV1001 trial arms, the Ad26.COV2.S arm included the donor.

TCRdb keeps only in-frame clones here, not all; method: immunoSEQ multiplex PCR. The sample yields about 470,000 clones, around 90% seen once. J lost 5 bases, V lost 3 bases, and 7 bases had no gene match. There are 17 residues in the CDR3. Germline CDR1 and CDR2: SNHLY and FYNNEI. Treatment of the sample: about 20 received Ad26.COV2.S at low or high dose, single or two shots; about 5 received placebo; per-sample allocation not given. The investigators took samples on day 63 after the first vaccine or placebo injection. A Boston adult aged 18-55 years was the donor. The clonotype was recovered from a person aged 18-65 years who received the Ad26.COV2.S COVID-19 vaccine or a placebo. The rearrangement links TRBV2 to TRBJ2-2; 12 bases fit TRBD1. This material consisted of peripheral blood, taken in a trial of Ad26.COV2.S vaccine versus placebo. DNA for the CDR3: TGTGCCAGCAGTGATGGGACAGGGGGCGCGTGGACCGGGGAGCTGTTTTTT. Amino acids: CASSDGTGGAWTGELFF.